A selection of T cell receptor beta chains follows, all from one sample in a study of OX40 agonist ivuxolimab in advanced cancers. The data were produced by immunoSEQ multiplex PCR, yet TCRdb's version contains in-frame clones alone and is incomplete. This table has about 81,000 clones, approximately 94% appearing once. The source was CD4+ or CD8+ T cells sorted from blood, collected in a trial of the OX40 agonist ivuxolimab. The receptors come from an adult with an advanced solid tumor such as melanoma, head and neck, liver or kidney cancer. The CDR3 runs from the conserved cysteine through the conserved F or W. The size field is filled for only some rows; it gives once, few, many or a size class.

.	TRBJ1-1	TRBV4-3	CASSQGDLSTEAFF
.	TRBJ2-7	TRBV29-1	CSVISSVDYEQYF
.	TRBJ2-2	TRBV9	CASRQGGITGELFF
.	TRBJ2-7	TRBV11-2	CASSLESGASYEQYF
.	TRBJ2-7	TRBV25-1	CASSVKFGRLSYEQYF
.	TRBJ1-1	TRBV2	CASSFAGTGYGNTEAFF
.	TRBJ2-7	TRBV9	CASSPLGRAGYEQYF
.	TRBJ2-7	TRBV4-1	CASSPKGVDEQYF
.	TRBJ1-5	TRBV7-9	CASSLGGLNQPQHF
.	TRBJ1-2	TRBV2	CATPLVQGAFGYTF
.	TRBJ1-2	TRBV29-1	CSAEPRGYANYGYTF
.	TRBJ2-6	TRBV2	CASSGTGPSGANVLTF
.	TRBJ2-7	TRBV29-1	CSVSDNYEQYF
once	TRBJ2-5	TRBV9	CASSVGRAVQETQYF
.	TRBJ2-5	TRBV4-1	CASSQDPGSRETQYF
.	TRBJ2-1	TRBV28	CASSPGRNNEQFF
.	TRBJ2-7	TRBV21-1	CASSKGDRAHEQYF
.	TRBJ2-7	TRBV27	CASSYRGAGEQYF
.	TRBJ2-1	TRBV2	CASSMGVSYNEQFF
.	TRBJ1-1	TRBV11-2	CASSWGGPEAFF
.	TRBJ2-1	TRBV9	CASSEGRGRLAGNEQFF
.	TRBJ2-2	TRBV25-1	CASSESFYWAGGELFF
.	TRBJ1-2	TRBV7-6	CASSLVGEGYTF
.	TRBJ1-2	TRBV27	CASSLGGGHGYTF
.	TRBJ2-7	TRBV7-6	CASSLAGLAGGYEQYF
.	TRBJ2-2	TRBV5-1	CASSLAGLGYTGELFF
.	TRBJ1-5	TRBV7-2	CASSLGGGINQPQHF
.	TRBJ2-1	TRBV28	CASSLPSGPPYDEQFF
.	TRBJ2-7	TRBV4-1	CASSPGLAGGYSYEQYF
.	TRBJ2-7	TRBV6-5	CASRPHPLYEQYF
.	TRBJ1-1	TRBV10-2	CASSETRNTEAFF
.	TRBJ1-5	TRBV5-8	CASSLGIGGYNQPQHF
.	TRBJ1-2	TRBV2	CASSVIWTGGNNYGYTF
.	TRBJ2-1	TRBV7-3	CASSLGGSYNEQFF
.	TRBJ2-1	TRBV5-4	CASSSRLAGPTYNEQFF
.	TRBJ1-4	TRBV7-2	CASSLGTGFNEKLFF
.	TRBJ2-1	TRBV6-6	CASSYSIDLGEQFF
.	TRBJ1-4	TRBV9	CASSVSDRGGEKLFF
.	TRBJ1-3	TRBV4-1	CASSQVTASGNTIYF
.	TRBJ1-1	TRBV4-1	CASSQVPDRHTEAFF
.	TRBJ1-2	TRBV6-5	CASSYLQGGDYTF
.	TRBJ1-1	TRBV7-8	CASSLYVTGNTEAFF
once	TRBJ1-6	TRBV6-5	CASSYGRGLLNSPLHF
.	TRBJ1-2	TRBV10-3	CAISGTPGRPDYGYTF
.	TRBJ1-1	TRBV4-1	CASSQEGGNTEAFF
.	TRBJ2-6	TRBV27	CASSMGGANVLTF
.	TRBJ2-7	TRBV19	CASSLGQGYEQYF
.	TRBJ1-4	TRBV19	CASRWTVTNEKLFF
.	TRBJ2-7	TRBV7-2	CASSSTPRGVYEQYF
.	TRBJ1-3	TRBV7-2	CASSDIQGEGNTIYF
.	TRBJ1-1	TRBV19	CASSDPQGGTEAFF
few	TRBJ2-1	TRBV27	CASSGPSSYNEQFF
.	TRBJ2-7	TRBV4-1	CASSQDSYEQYF